These 11 T cell receptor beta chains were sequenced from one sample in a study of blood T cell repertoires in COVID-19. This table comes from immunoSEQ multiplex PCR, and its TCRdb copy is limited to in-frame clones, with some not included. The data hold roughly 180,000 clones, with 60% to 85% observed a single time. The sequenced sample was peripheral blood. Receptors were obtained from a man aged 60 to 75 with active or convalescent COVID-19.

The chain carries TRBV6-2 or TRBV6-3 and TRBJ2-3; D possibly corresponds to TRBD2 (6 bases). There are 17 residues in the CDR3. V gave up 0 bases and J gave up 6 bases, with 19 bases separating them. Germline V gene data show CDR1 as MNHEY and CDR2 as SVGEGT. This CDR3 is CASSYSGTPELRDTQYF. The CDR3 nucleotides are TGTGCCAGCAGTTACTCGGGGACTCCGGAATTGAGGGATACGCAGTATTTT.

The rearrangement joins TRBV18 to TRBJ1-6, with TRBD1 identical over 7 bases. The germline gives CDR1 KGHSH, CDR2 LQKENI. CDR3 length: 16 amino acids. Losses at the gene ends were 10 bases for V and 0 bases for J; bases not matched to a gene: 9. The CDR3 spells CATAPGQSSYNSPLHF. Here the CDR3 DNA reads TGTGCCACGGCCCCGGGACAGAGCTCCTATAATTCACCCCTCCACTTT.

This clone was counted a few times. The rearrangement links TRBV28 to TRBJ2-4; D possibly corresponds to TRBD1 (6 bases). The CDR3 consists of 14 residues. Germline assignment: CDR1 MDHEN and CDR2 SYDVKM. The V end was cut by 2 bases, the J end by 9 bases, with 14 bases between. In nucleotides, the CDR3 is TGTGCCAGCAGTTTAAAGGACAGTAGGGTCATTCAGTACTTC. Protein: CASSLKDSRVIQYF.

The chain has TRBV12-3 or TRBV12-4 and TRBJ2-3; D not resolved. Between the trimmed V and J ends, which lost 6 bases and 2 bases, there was a span of 6 bases. CDR3 size: 12 residues. In DNA, the CDR3 is TGTGCCAGCAGCCAGAACACAGATACGCAGTATTTT. Translation gives CASSQNTDTQYF.

This clone was observed a few times. The chain uses TRBV11-3 and TRBJ2-1; TRBD2 matches 12 bases. Germline trimming cut 1 base from V and 5 bases from J; bases unmatched to any gene: 3. Germline lookup yields CDR1 SGHNT and CDR2 YENEEA. This CDR3 comprises 16 residues. The CDR3 bases are TGTGCCAGCAGCTTAGGACTAGCGGGAGTCGACAATGAGCAGTTCTTC. This codes for CASSLGLAGVDNEQFF.

The chain has TRBV7-9 and TRBJ1-4; D perhaps matches TRBD1 (5 bases). The CDR3 runs to 16 residues. The germline CDR1 and CDR2 sequences are SEHNR and FQNEAQ (reference sequence). Trimming left V 5 bases short and J 3 bases short, with 16 bases between. CDR3 DNA: TGTGCCAGCAGCGCCTGGGGGGGAGGAGCTAATGAAAAACTGTTTTTT. It encodes CASSAWGGGANEKLFF. Filled out from reference TRBV7-9 and TRBJ1-4, the complete variable domain reads DTGVSQNPRHKITKRGQNVTFRCDPISEHNRLYWYRQTLGQGPEFLTYFQNEAQLEKSRLLSDRFSAERPKGSFSTLEIQRTEQGDSAMYLCASSAWGGGANEKLFFGSGTQLSVL.

V gene TRBV9 combines with J gene TRBJ2-2; D may be TRBD2 (6 bases). V was clipped by 3 bases and J by 6 bases, with 12 bases between them. Per the germline V gene, CDR1 is SGDLS and CDR2 is YYNGEE. There are 14 residues in the CDR3. Here the CDR3 DNA reads TGTGCCAGCAGCGCGCTGGAGGGCGCCGGGGAGCTGTTTTTT. The encoded protein is CASSALEGAGELFF. The whole variable domain, remainder taken from reference TRBV9 and TRBJ2-2, is DSGVTQTPKHLITATGQRVTLRCSPRSGDLSVYWYQQSLDQGLQFLIQYYNGEERAKGNILERFSAQQFPDLHSELNLSSLELGDSALYFCASSALEGAGELFFGEGSRLTVL.

A word on this clone: Other nucleotide sequences in the sample specify the same CDR3. The chain combines TRBV7-2 with TRBJ1-2; TRBD1 is a possible D gene (6 bases). The CDR3 spans 13 residues. V was trimmed by 5 bases and J by 8 bases, leaving 15 bases between them. The germline gives CDR1 SGHTA, CDR2 FQGNSA. The DNA of the CDR3 is TGTGCCAGCAGCCTGGGGGGGGCGGGGGGCTACACCTTC. The encoded protein is CASSLGGAGGYTF.

The chain combines TRBV29-1 with TRBJ1-4, with 8 bases aligning to TRBD1. The CDR3 runs 11 residues. The germline V gene has CDR1 SQVTM and CDR2 ANQGSEA. The J segment lost 8 bases and the V segment lost 6 bases, leaving 2 bases of the junction unmatched. The CDR3: CSVGQGEKLFF. Here the CDR3 DNA reads TGCAGCGTCGGACAGGGAGAAAAACTGTTTTTT.

The chain couples TRBV5-1 to TRBJ2-1, with 9 bases aligning to TRBD1. The length of the CDR3 is 14 residues. CDR1 is SGHRS and CDR2 is YFSETQ in the germline V gene. Losses at the gene ends were 5 bases for V and 7 bases for J; bases not matched to a gene: 7. CDR3 region: CASSRRDRVNEQFF. The CDR3 nucleotides read TGCGCCAGCAGTCGGAGGGACAGGGTAAATGAGCAGTTCTTC.

This clone was recorded only once. The CDR3, as DNA: TGTGCCAGCAGTTTCATGGGAGATGAGCAGTTCTTC. Protein product: CASSFMGDEQFF. This chain uses TRBV27 with TRBJ2-1, with D maybe TRBD2 (5 bases). V shed 3 bases and J shed 8 bases, with 8 bases lying between them. CDR1 is MNHEY and CDR2 is SMNVEV in the germline V gene (reference sequence). The CDR3 contains 12 residues.